The next 18 T cell receptor beta chains were all read from a single sample in a study of blood T cell repertoires in COVID-19. The protocol was immunoSEQ multiplex PCR, while the TCRdb copy is restricted to in-frame clones and leaves out a portion. The sample has more than 200,000 clones, roughly 89% seen once. The sample was PBMCs or T cells enriched from blood (not recorded which). The receptors here all came from a woman aged 25 to 39 who had recovered from COVID-19.

CDR3: CASSMGQANTEAFF. The DNA of the CDR3 is TGTGCCAGCAGCATGGGACAAGCGAACACTGAAGCTTTCTTT. The chain joins TRBV7-2 to TRBJ1-1, with D perhaps matching TRBD1 (6 bases). Between the trimmed V and J ends, which lost 5 bases and 1 base, there was a span of 11 bases. The CDR3 consists of 14 residues. Germline CDR1 SGHTA, CDR2 FQGNSA.

The CDR3 DNA is TGTGCCAGCAGCAGGGGGTCGAGTAATGAGCAGTTCTTC. Protein product: CASSRGSSNEQFF. This chain uses TRBV28 with TRBJ2-1; 7 nucleotides line up with TRBD1. V lost 6 bases, J lost 7 bases, and 6 bases stayed unmatched. The CDR3 has 13 residues. CDR1 MDHEN and CDR2 SYDVKM come from the germline V gene.

The genes are TRBV24-1 and TRBJ1-1; 7 bases line up with TRBD1. This CDR3 has 15 amino acids. CDR1 is KGHDR, CDR2 SFDVKD, per germline. Trimming at V came to 4 bases and at J to 3 bases, leaving 7 bases not matched to a gene. In DNA form, the CDR3 reads TGTGCCACCAGTGACCCCCGGACAGGCGACACTGAAGCTTTCTTT. Protein: CATSDPRTGDTEAFF.

The chain couples TRBV3-1 (or the pseudogene TRBV3-2) to TRBJ2-1, with TRBD2 matching over 8 bases. Germline V gene lookup returns CDR1 LGHDT and CDR2 YNNKEL (reference sequence). The CDR3 contains 12 residues. V trimming: 4 bases; J trimming: 13 bases; junction bases outside the gene matches: 6. CDR3 sequence (DNA): TGTGCCAGCAGCCGCTTAGCGGGGCCCCAGTTCTTC. Translation: CASSRLAGPQFF.

The chain has TRBV30 and TRBJ2-7, with 10 positions matching TRBD1. V lost 0 bases to trimming and J lost 5 bases; unmatched junction nucleotides: 7. Germline CDR1 is GTSNPN and CDR2 is SVGIG (reference sequence). The CDR3 contains 15 residues. The CDR3 coding sequence is TGTGCCTGGAGTGTGGTTGACAGGGGGCACCACGAGCAGTACTTC. Protein: CAWSVVDRGHHEQYF.

CDR3 region: CASRLPGRGVEGYTF. CDR3 bases: TGTGCCAGCAGACTCCCGGGCAGGGGAGTGGAGGGCTACACCTTC. This rearrangement joins TRBV28 to TRBJ1-2; TRBD1 might be the D (6 bases). In germline, CDR1 is MDHEN, CDR2 SYDVKM. V was cut by 6 bases and J by 8 bases, with 22 bases left in between. The CDR3 runs 15 residues.

The chain is built from TRBV19 and TRBJ1-2; 10 bases match TRBD1. This CDR3 has 15 amino acids. Per the germline V gene, CDR1 is LNHDA and CDR2 is SQIVND (reference sequence). Germline trimming cut 5 bases from V and 4 bases from J; bases unmatched to any gene: 7. The CDR3 spells CASSVGQGGAYGYTF. DNA for the CDR3: TGTGCCAGTAGTGTCGGACAGGGGGGGGCCTATGGCTACACCTTC.

V gene TRBV30 combines with J gene TRBJ2-1; the match to TRBD2 covers 12 bases. The CDR3 is 12 amino acids. The junction had 4 bases not matched to a gene; V was cut back by 1 base and J by 15 bases. In germline, CDR1 is GTSNPN, CDR2 SVGIG (reference sequence). In DNA form, the CDR3 reads TGTGCCTGGAGTGGACTAGCGGGAGAGGCGTTCTTC. It yields the protein CAWSGLAGEAFF.

The V gene is TRBV7-9, the J gene TRBJ2-7; D is ambiguous. CDR3 size: 15 residues. Germline V CDR1 and CDR2: SEHNR, FQNEAQ (reference sequence). Deletions cut 2 bases from V and 5 bases from J, with 16 bases between. This CDR3 reads CASSLSTAWYDEQYF. CDR3 in DNA: TGTGCCAGCAGCTTAAGCACAGCCTGGTATGACGAGCAGTACTTC. The full variable domain, rest sourced from reference TRBV7-9 and TRBJ2-7, is DTGVSQNPRHKITKRGQNVTFRCDPISEHNRLYWYRQTLGQGPEFLTYFQNEAQLEKSRLLSDRFSAERPKGSFSTLEIQRTEQGDSAMYLCASSLSTAWYDEQYFGPGTRLTVT.

This clone occurred once. The V call is TRBV30, the J call TRBJ1-4, with D tentatively TRBD1 (5 bases). The CDR3 spans 12 residues. V lost 3 bases, J lost 11 bases, and 13 bases lay in between. Germline lookup yields CDR1 GTSNPN and CDR2 SVGIG (reference sequence). The CDR3 DNA sequence: TGTGCCTGGAGCCACCTACGGGGGAAACTGTTTTTT. Encoded protein: CAWSHLRGKLFF.

V and J are TRBV12-3 or TRBV12-4 and TRBJ1-5; the D is unclear. V lost 3 bases, J lost 5 bases, and 8 bases lay in between. The CDR3 runs to 13 residues. CDR3 in DNA: TGTGCCAGCAGTTTTTCACGGGATCAGCCCCAGCATTTT. Encoded protein: CASSFSRDQPQHF.

The V gene is TRBV19, the J gene TRBJ2-7, with TRBD2 matching over 7 bases. Trimming cost V 5 bases and J 2 bases; bases outside gene matches: 3. The length of the CDR3 is 13 residues. Germline V gives CDR1 LNHDA, CDR2 SQIVND (reference sequence). The CDR3 sequence: CASSLGLAYEQYF. DNA for the CDR3: TGTGCCAGTAGTTTAGGACTAGCCTACGAGCAGTACTTC.

The rearrangement uses TRBV9 and TRBJ1-5; no reliable D call. The CDR3 loop spans 14 amino acids. V lost 3 bases, J lost 3 bases, and 10 bases lay in between. Germline V gene sequence: CDR1 SGDLS, CDR2 YYNGEE. In DNA, the CDR3 is TGTGCCAGCAGCGCAGGACTATTCAATCAGCCCCAGCATTTT. The encoded protein is CASSAGLFNQPQHF.

This clone was seen a few times. The genes are TRBV9 and TRBJ1-2, with TRBD1 as a possible D gene (5 bases). The CDR3 spans 14 residues. With 0 bases removed from V and 2 bases from J, the gap between germline ends came to 8 bases. The germline V gene has CDR1 SGDLS and CDR2 YYNGEE. The CDR3 sequence is CASSVVAGNYGYTF. As DNA, the CDR3 is TGTGCCAGCAGCGTAGTTGCAGGGAACTATGGCTACACCTTC.

The chain recombines TRBV28 with TRBJ2-1; unclear D gene. Trimming stripped 5 bases from V and 2 bases from J, with 4 bases between. CDR1 and CDR2 (germline): MDHEN, SYDVKM. This CDR3 has 12 residues. The DNA of the CDR3 is TGTGCCAGCAGTATCACCTACAATGAGCAGTTCTTC. Translation gives CASSITYNEQFF.

This chain links TRBV19 with TRBJ2-7; no reliable D call. CDR1 and CDR2 from the germline V gene are LNHDA and SQIVND (reference sequence). The CDR3 has 13 amino acids. V gave up 4 bases and J gave up 4 bases, with 11 bases separating them. This CDR3 is CASSTITRYEQYF. In nucleotides, the CDR3 is TGTGCCAGTAGTACCATAACCCGGTACGAGCAGTACTTC.

This clone was recorded only once. This chain connects TRBV10-3 to TRBJ1-1; D uncertain. The germline V gene has CDR1 ENHRY and CDR2 SYGVKD. The ends were cut back, 3 bases at V and 11 bases at J, with 10 bases in the middle. This CDR3 is built from 11 residues. The DNA for the CDR3 is TGTGCCATCAGTGATTTCGCGGGGGCTTTCTTT. This codes for CAISDFAGAFF.

J is TRBJ1-2 and V is TRBV7-2; D is ambiguous. The germline V gene encodes CDR1 SGHTA and CDR2 FQGNSA. The V gene lost 1 base and the J gene lost 2 bases, with 17 bases spanning the gap. The CDR3 spans 17 residues. Here the CDR3 reads CASSLGPREGVNYGYTF. CDR3 DNA: TGTGCCAGCAGCTTAGGCCCCCGGGAGGGAGTAAACTATGGCTACACCTTC.